Listed here are 20 T cell receptor beta chains from one sample, sequenced in a study of T cells in Graves' hyperthyroidism and ophthalmopathy. TCR beta CDR3 regions were amplified from RNA transcripts. A set of HTBI primers served as the primers for a first-round RT-PCR of the TCR CDR3. TCRdb independently ran MiXCR on the multiplex PCR reads; one entry per CDR3 protein. The profile shows about 500,000 distinct CDR3 sequences, 46% of them singletons. Input material: peripheral blood or thyroid tissue (not recorded which). These receptors all come from an adult woman with Graves' disease, either hyperthyroidism or ophthalmopathy (not recorded which).

The chain has TRBV7-9 and TRBJ2-5; perhaps TRBD2 as D (6 bases). CDR3 length equals 19 residues. Germline V CDR1 and CDR2: SEHNR, FQNEAQ (reference sequence). Trimming removed 5 bases at V and 2 bases at J, with 27 bases between. The CDR3 protein is CASSPRRGRDPGSQETQYF. CDR3 DNA sequence: TGTGCCAGCAGCCCCCGGAGGGGTAGAGACCCGGGTTCACAAGAGACCCAGTACTTC. Full variable domain (rest looked up from reference TRBV7-9 and TRBJ2-5): DTGVSQNPRHKITKRGQNVTFRCDPISEHNRLYWYRQTLGQGPEFLTYFQNEAQLEKSRLLSDRFSAERPKGSFSTLEIQRTEQGDSAMYLCASSPRRGRDPGSQETQYFGPGTRLLVL.

V gene TRBV3-1 combines with J gene TRBJ1-5; D gene ambiguous. CDR3 size: 15 residues. Germline V gives CDR1 LGHDT, CDR2 YNNKEL (reference sequence). The ends were cut back, 0 bases at V and 4 bases at J, with 10 bases in the middle. CDR3 coding DNA: TGTGCCAGCAGCCAAGAGGGTGTTGTAAATCAGCCCCAGCATTTT. It specifies CASSQEGVVNQPQHF.

This clonotype was seen a few times. V and J are TRBV24-1 and TRBJ2-6; D remains ambiguous. Trimming took off 5 bases at V and 2 bases at J, with 6 bases between the two ends. The CDR3 has 14 residues. CDR1 KGHDR and CDR2 SFDVKD come from the germline V gene. The CDR3: CATSAAAGANVLTF. The CDR3, as DNA: TGTGCCACCAGTGCTGCAGCTGGGGCCAACGTCCTGACTTTC.

The chain uses TRBV10-3 and TRBJ1-2; D call uncertain. The germline gives CDR1 ENHRY, CDR2 SYGVKD. V dropped 10 bases and J dropped 7 bases, with 22 bases sitting between them. The CDR3 loop spans 14 amino acids. The CDR3 coding sequence is TGTGCCAGCACCCGGCGGAGGGAGGACGTTGGCTACACCTTC. It is translated as CASTRRREDVGYTF.

Worth noting for this clonotype: A single base separates this from a much larger clone, so it may be a read error. The chain links TRBV20-1 to TRBJ2-5, with D perhaps TRBD1 (5 bases). The CDR3 loop spans 14 amino acids. Germline CDR1 DFQATT, CDR2 SNEGSKA (reference sequence). The DNA of the CDR3 is TGCAGTGCTAGTAGGGTGGCAGGGAAGGAGACCCGGTACTTC. Translated: CSASRVAGKETRYF.

The genes are TRBV10-2 and TRBJ2-5, with TRBD2 matching 11 bases. The CDR3 has 14 residues. From germline, CDR1 is WSHSY and CDR2 SAAADI. V lost 7 bases to trimming and J lost 5 bases; unmatched junction nucleotides: 6. Here the CDR3 DNA reads TGCGCCAGCACACTAGCGGGAGCTGACGAGACCCAGTACTTC. This gives the protein CASTLAGADETQYF.

In its sample, this clonotype was seen many times. The chain uses TRBV20-1 and TRBJ1-4; D not certain. In germline, CDR1 is DFQATT, CDR2 SNEGSKA (reference sequence). The CDR3 contains 13 residues. The CDR3 spells CSTRAAVNEKLFF. CDR3 nucleotides: TGCAGCACTCGAGCGGCAGTTAATGAAAAACTGTTTTTT.

This clonotype was observed a few times. This chain links TRBV9 with TRBJ2-5, with TRBD2 matching 9 bases. Germline V gives CDR1 SGDLS, CDR2 YYNGEE. V shed 3 bases and J 3 bases; nucleotides not matched to a gene: 6. The CDR3 runs 15 residues. This CDR3 reads CASSETGTSKETQYF. The CDR3 coding sequence is TGTGCCAGCAGCGAGACCGGGACTAGCAAAGAGACCCAGTACTTC.

This clonotype has ten or more counts. V gene TRBV11-3 combines with J gene TRBJ2-2; tentatively, D is TRBD1 (6 bases). Germline lookup yields CDR1 SGHNT and CDR2 YENEEA. Trimming took off 5 bases at V and 10 bases at J, with 11 bases between the two ends. The CDR3 is 12 residues long. CDR3 sequence (DNA): TGTGCCAGCAGCGATCCGGGACAGGAGCTGTTTTTT. It translates to CASSDPGQELFF. Drawing the rest from reference TRBV11-3 and TRBJ2-2, the complete variable domain is EAGVVQSPRYKIIEKKQPVAFWCNPISGHNTLYWYLQNLGQGPELLIRYENEEAVDDSQLPKDRFSAERLKGVDSTLKIQPAELGDSAVYLCASSDPGQELFFGEGSRLTVL.

V is TRBV15 and J is TRBJ1-1; 7 positions match TRBD1. This CDR3 is 16 amino acids long. The V and J ends lost 3 bases and 0 bases, in that order; junction bases with no gene match: 7. Per the germline V gene, CDR1 is LNHNV and CDR2 is YYDKDF (reference sequence). The CDR3 nucleotides read TGTGCCACCAGCAGCTCCTTAGGGACAGTGAACACTGAAGCTTTCTTT. Its protein product is CATSSSLGTVNTEAFF.

This clonotype has more than one count but fewer than ten. The chain links TRBV11-1 to TRBJ1-1; a possible D gene is TRBD1 (6 bases). The CDR3 spans 14 residues. V was clipped by 11 bases and J by 4 bases, with 20 bases between them. Germline V gene lookup returns CDR1 SGHAT and CDR2 FQDESV (reference sequence). In nucleotides, the CDR3 is TGTGCCTGGGAGGGGAAACAGGGTTTCACTGAAGCTTTCTTT. Translating gives CAWEGKQGFTEAFF.

This clonotype was picked up many times. In DNA, the CDR3 is TGTGCCAGCAGCTTACGGGGGGGCCAGTATAATTCACCCCTCCACTTT. Residues: CASSLRGGQYNSPLHF. The chain has TRBV7-3 and TRBJ1-6, with a weak D call TRBD1 (6 bases). In germline, CDR1 is SGHTA, CDR2 FQGTGA. The CDR3 runs 16 residues. Trimming stripped 2 bases from V and 4 bases from J, with 12 bases between.

This clonotype was detected many times. The chain uses TRBV6-1 and TRBJ2-5; D is uncertain. The V gene lost 6 bases and the J gene lost 4 bases, with 18 bases spanning the gap. Germline lookup yields CDR1 MNHNS and CDR2 SASEGT. The CDR3 runs 15 residues. The chain's CDR3 is CASRRQESSPETQYF. CDR3 DNA sequence: TGTGCCAGCAGACGACAAGAGTCCTCACCAGAGACCCAGTACTTC.

This clonotype has a count of ten or more. J is TRBJ2-7 and V is TRBV5-1; D may be TRBD2 (6 bases). Germline CDR1 SGHRS, CDR2 YFSETQ. CDR3 length: 14 residues. V lost 0 bases and J lost 2, with 9 bases in between. DNA of the CDR3: TGCGCCAGCAGCTTGGATGCGGGGCCCTACGAGCAGTACTTC. Translating it yields CASSLDAGPYEQYF.

As for this clonotype: One end of the junction varies from germline; a read error may be responsible. CDR3 coding DNA: TGCGCCAGCAGCACAACAGGGGACGAGCAGTACTTC. Protein sequence: CASSTTGDEQYF. The J gene is TRBJ2-7, the V gene TRBV9, with 7 bases lining up with TRBD1. Germline V gene data show CDR1 as SGDLS and CDR2 as YYNGEE. This CDR3 contains 12 residues. The full variable domain, its missing parts supplied by reference TRBV9 and TRBJ2-7, is DSGVTQTPKHLITATGQRVTLRCSPRSGDLSVYWYQQSLDQGLQFLIQYYNGEERAKGNILERFSAQQFPDLHSELNLSSLELGDSALYFCASSTTGDEQYFGPGTRLTVT.

This clonotype was detected many times. V is TRBV7-2 and J is TRBJ2-2, with TRBD2 identical over 11 bases. The CDR3 runs 18 residues. V dropped 1 base and J dropped 3; count of bases not matched to a gene: 7. The V gene's germline CDR1 is SGHTA and CDR2 FQGNSA. CDR3: CASSLELAGGLDTGELFF. CDR3 sequence (DNA): TGTGCCAGCAGCTTAGAGCTAGCGGGAGGCCTTGACACCGGGGAGCTGTTTTTT.

This clonotype was detected ten times or more. This chain connects TRBV10-2 to TRBJ2-5; D is ambiguous. The CDR3 contains 13 residues. The germline V and J ends were trimmed by 0 bases and 7 bases, with 9 bases remaining between them. CDR1 and CDR2 from the germline V gene are WSHSY and SAAADI. The CDR3: CASSESTRGTQYF. The CDR3 DNA reads TGCGCCAGCAGTGAGTCGACACGTGGGACCCAGTACTTC.

In its sample, this clonotype was seen a few times. V gene TRBV7-9 combines with J gene TRBJ2-7; 9 bases are a match to TRBD1. This CDR3 comprises 14 residues. The V and J ends lost 5 bases and 5 bases, in that order; junction bases with no gene match: 7. The V gene's germline CDR1 is SEHNR and CDR2 FQNEAQ (reference sequence). The chain's CDR3 is CASSTGTGRNEQYF. As DNA, the CDR3 is TGTGCCAGCAGCACCGGGACAGGGAGGAACGAGCAGTACTTC.

This chain links TRBV2 with TRBJ1-6, with a possible D match to TRBD1 (5 bases). Germline V CDR1 and CDR2: SNHLY, FYNNEI. The CDR3 consists of 15 residues. The germline V and J ends were trimmed by 4 bases and 7 bases, with 14 bases remaining between them. CDR3 bases: TGTGCCAGCAGTGGGTCGGTTGGGGGGAATTCACCCCTCCACTTT. This sequence encodes CASSGSVGGNSPLHF.

This clonotype appeared many times. This chain joins TRBV20-1 and TRBJ2-6; perhaps TRBD2 as D (6 bases). V lost 5 bases, J lost 1 base, and 15 bases lay in between. Germline V gene sequence: CDR1 DFQATT, CDR2 SNEGSKA (reference sequence). The CDR3 extends over 16 amino acids. For the CDR3, the DNA is TGCAGTGCTTCTTTCTGGGGGGAATCTGGGGCCAACGTCCTGACTTTC. Translated, it gives CSASFWGESGANVLTF.